What follows is one T cell receptor beta chain and its context. Its target is not known. TCRdb reprocessed the 5' RACE reads via MiXCR and lists one record per CDR3 protein. There are a few hundred thousand distinct CDR3 sequences in the sample; 5% to 7% occur only once, and 13% to 15% lies in the top ten. These data come from a study of identical twins. Study-level results: Analyses based on zero insertions could be partly confounded by invariant MAIT and iNKT cells. Conclusions leaned on cross-sectional statistical analysis and did not track the same donors over time.

This CDR3 has 15 amino acids. Germline CDR1 reads DFQATT; CDR2 reads SNEGSKA (reference sequence). V lost 3 bases and J lost 2; bases outside the gene matches: 4. This same sample was also taken into another study, of T cells expressing NK-cell markers. That work contributes: The authors sequenced eight donors, of whom seven were HCMV-seropositive and one was seronegative. Restriction of sorting to alpha-beta TCR T cells was accomplished in several experiments using an anti-gamma-delta TCR antibody.

Sequencing used CD8+ T cells sorted from blood. V gene TRBV20-1 combines with J gene TRBJ2-7, with TRBD2 identical over 13 bases. The clonotype comes from a woman aged 18-30 years in good health. CDR3 region: CSASETSGGPYEQYF. The CDR3 DNA reads TGCAGTGCTAGCGAGACTAGCGGGGGGCCCTACGAGCAGTACTTC.